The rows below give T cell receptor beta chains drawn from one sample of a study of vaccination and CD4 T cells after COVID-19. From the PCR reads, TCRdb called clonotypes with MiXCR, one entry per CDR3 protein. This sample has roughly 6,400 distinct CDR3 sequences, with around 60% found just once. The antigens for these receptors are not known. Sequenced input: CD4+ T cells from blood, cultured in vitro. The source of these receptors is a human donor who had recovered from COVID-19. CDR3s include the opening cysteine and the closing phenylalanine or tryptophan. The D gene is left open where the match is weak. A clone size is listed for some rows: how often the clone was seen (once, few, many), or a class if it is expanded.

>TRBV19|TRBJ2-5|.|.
TGTGCCAGTAGTCTGAACGGGGCAGAGACCCAGTACTTC
CASSLNGAETQYF
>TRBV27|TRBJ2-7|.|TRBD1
TGTGCCAGCAGTCCTCAGACAGGGATCCCTATTGACGAGCAGTACTTC
CASSPQTGIPIDEQYF
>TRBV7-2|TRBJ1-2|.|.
TGTGCCAGCAGCACGGGAGAGACCTATGGCTACACCTTC
CASSTGETYGYTF
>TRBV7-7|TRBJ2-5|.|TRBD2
TGTGCTAGCAGCTTAGTTGGCGGGGGGCAGTCAGAGACCCAGTACTTC
CASSLVGGGQSETQYF
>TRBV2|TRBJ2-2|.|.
TGTGCCAGCAGAGCTAATGATGCGAACACCGGGGAGCTGTTTTTT
CASRANDANTGELFF
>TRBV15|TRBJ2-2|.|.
TGTGCCACCAGCAGAGGGAGCCGGGGCACCGGGGAGCTGTTTTTT
CATSRGSRGTGELFF
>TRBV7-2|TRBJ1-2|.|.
TGCGCCAGCAGCCAAGATGCCAAGGAGGGCTATGGCTACACCTTC
CASSQDAKEGYGYTF
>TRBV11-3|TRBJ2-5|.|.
TGTGCCAGCAGCTTCATTACCGGGGAGACCCAGTACTTC
CASSFITGETQYF
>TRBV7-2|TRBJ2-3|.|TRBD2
TGTGCCAGCAGCCTCCCATTGGGACTAGCGGGAAAAGCAGATACGCAGTATTTT
CASSLPLGLAGKADTQYF
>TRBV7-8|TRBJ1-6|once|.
TGTGCCAGCAGCTTAGTACAGGTTAATTCACCCCTCCACTTT
CASSLVQVNSPLHF
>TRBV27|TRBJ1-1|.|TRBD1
TGTGCCAGCAGTCCGGACAGGGGAAGGGCTGAAGCTTTCTTT
CASSPDRGRAEAFF
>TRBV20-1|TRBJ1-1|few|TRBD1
TGCAGTGCTAGGACAGGGGGCATGAACACTGAAGCTTTCTTT
CSARTGGMNTEAFF
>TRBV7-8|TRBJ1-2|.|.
TGTGCCAGCAGCTTAGCGCCCGGTGGCTATGGCTACACCTTC
CASSLAPGGYGYTF
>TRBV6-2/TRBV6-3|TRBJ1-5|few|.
TGTGCCAGCAGTTATACAGGGCATCAGCCCCAGCATTTT
CASSYTGHQPQHF
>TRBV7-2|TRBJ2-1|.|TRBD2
TGTGCCAGCAGCTTAAACCGGGACTACATACTCCTGAACAATGAGCAGTTCTTC
CASSLNRDYILLNNEQFF
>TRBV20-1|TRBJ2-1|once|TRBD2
TGCAGTGCTCGGGACCGAAAGGGACTAGCGGGAGTTGTTGAGTTCTTC
CSARDRKGLAGVVEFF
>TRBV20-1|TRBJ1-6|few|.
TGCAGTGCTAGTGGAGGCACCCTCCACTTT
CSASGGTLHF
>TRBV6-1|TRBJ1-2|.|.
TGTGCCAGCAGTGAACGGGTTGGAGGCTACACCTTC
CASSERVGGYTF
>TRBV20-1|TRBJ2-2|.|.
TGCAGTGCTAGAGATAGCCAGAACACCGGGGAGCTGTTTTTT
CSARDSQNTGELFF
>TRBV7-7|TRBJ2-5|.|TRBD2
TGTGCTAGCAGCTATGGGACTAGCGGGAGAGACAATCAAGAGACCCAGTACTTC
CASSYGTSGRDNQETQYF
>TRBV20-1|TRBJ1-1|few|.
TGCAGTGCTAGAGTGGAGGGCGGACGGGCTTTCTTT
CSARVEGGRAFF
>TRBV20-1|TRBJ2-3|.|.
TGCAGTGCTAGAGATATTTTATCACCCGACACGCAGTATTTT
CSARDILSPDTQYF
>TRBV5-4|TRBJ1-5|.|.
TGTGCCAGCAGCCTCGACCATCAGCCCCAGCATTTT
CASSLDHQPQHF
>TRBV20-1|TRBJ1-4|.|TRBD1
TGCAGTGCTACCCCGGGACAGGGCTCTTGGGAAAAACTGTTTTTT
CSATPGQGSWEKLFF
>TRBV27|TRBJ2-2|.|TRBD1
TGTGCCAGCAGTGGACAGGGTGGCGGGGAGCTGTTTTTT
CASSGQGGGELFF
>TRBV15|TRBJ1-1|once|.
TGTGCCACCAGCAGGAGAGAGGCGGTGATGAACACTGAAGCTTTCTTT
CATSRREAVMNTEAFF
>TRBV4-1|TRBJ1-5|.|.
TGCGCCAGCAGCCAAGATAGGCGGCAGGGAGGTTATCAGCCCCAGCATTTT
CASSQDRRQGGYQPQHF
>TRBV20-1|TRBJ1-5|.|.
TGCAGTGCTAGAGATCAAAGGGGGAGTCAGCCCCAGCATTTT
CSARDQRGSQPQHF
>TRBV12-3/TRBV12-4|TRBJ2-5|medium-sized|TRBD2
TGTGCCAGCAGTTTCACAGCGGGAGTACTCCAAGAGACCCAGTACTTC
CASSFTAGVLQETQYF
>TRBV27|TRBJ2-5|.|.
TGTGCCAGCAGTGACCAGGGGTCCGGGGAGACCCAGTACTTC
CASSDQGSGETQYF
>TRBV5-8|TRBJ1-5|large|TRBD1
TGTGCCAGCAGCTTATTGACAGGGAGCAATCAGCCCCAGCATTTT
CASSLLTGSNQPQHF
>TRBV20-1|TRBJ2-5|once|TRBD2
TGCAGTGCTAGATCTCACGGGGGGGGCGCAGAGACCCAGTACTTC
CSARSHGGGAETQYF
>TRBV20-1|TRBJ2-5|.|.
TGCAGTGCTGTTCTAGGGGAGACCCAGTACTTC
CSAVLGETQYF
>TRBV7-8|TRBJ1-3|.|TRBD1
TGTGCCAGCAGCCCCCTAGCAGGGGGAATTGGAAACACCATATATTTT
CASSPLAGGIGNTIYF
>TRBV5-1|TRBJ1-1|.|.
TGCGCCAGCAGCTTGTTCCCGGGACACCTCGGGGAGAACACTGAAGCTTTCTTT
CASSLFPGHLGENTEAFF
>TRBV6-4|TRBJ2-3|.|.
TGTGCCAGCAGTCTGATCGTTACAGGGAGCACAGATACGCAGTATTTT
CASSLIVTGSTDTQYF
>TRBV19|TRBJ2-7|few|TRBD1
TGTGCCAGTAGTATGAACAGGGGGCAAGGCGAGCAGTACTTC
CASSMNRGQGEQYF
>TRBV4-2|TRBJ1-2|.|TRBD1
TGTGCCAGCAGCCAAGAAGGGGACAGGGAGGGAACAGGCTACACCTTC
CASSQEGDREGTGYTF
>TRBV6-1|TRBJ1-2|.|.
TGTGCCAGCAGTGAAGCCGGGGGGTACTATGGCTACACCTTC
CASSEAGGYYGYTF
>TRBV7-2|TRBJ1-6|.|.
TGTGCCAGCAGCGCTCGGTCAGGCTCCTCTTCACCCCTCCACTTT
CASSARSGSSSPLHF